Listed below are T cell receptor beta chains from one sample, sequenced in a study of blood T cell repertoires in COVID-19. The repertoire was sequenced with immunoSEQ multiplex PCR; TCRdb's copy has only in-frame clones and lacks some. This table has some 50,000 clones, roughly nine tenths appearing once. Sequencing was done on a sample of peripheral blood. These receptors all come from a human donor in a cohort sampled during active COVID-19. The CDR3 runs from the conserved cysteine through the conserved F or W. Each record gives: D gene, clone size, V gene, CDR3 length, J gene, CDR3 DNA, CDR3 protein. The D gene is left open where the match is weak. Only some rows state a clone size, as once, few, many or a class for expanded clones.

D: TRBD1; size: NA; V: TRBV2; length: 14; J: TRBJ1-5; DNA: TGTGCCAGCAACCTGGGACAGGGTCGGCAGCCCCAGCATTTT; CDR3: CASNLGQGRQPQHF
D: NA; size: NA; V: TRBV2; length: 12; J: TRBJ2-3; DNA: TGTGCCAGCAGTGAATGGGGGGAAGCGCAGTATTTT; CDR3: CASSEWGEAQYF
D: NA; size: NA; V: TRBV29-1; length: 12; J: TRBJ2-7; DNA: TGCAGCGCCGGCGGGGGCCCGGAGGAGCAGTACTTC; CDR3: CSAGGGPEEQYF
D: NA; size: once; V: TRBV6-5; length: 14; J: TRBJ2-7; DNA: TGTGCCAGCAGTACCATGACAGCCTCCTACGAGCAGTACTTC; CDR3: CASSTMTASYEQYF
D: TRBD1; size: once; V: TRBV9; length: 15; J: TRBJ1-3; DNA: TGTGCCAGCAGCGCCAGGACAGGCTCTGGAAACACCATATATTTT; CDR3: CASSARTGSGNTIYF
D: TRBD1; size: NA; V: TRBV3-1/TRBV3-2; length: 14; J: TRBJ2-7; DNA: TGTGCCAGCAGCCCGGGACAGGGGGTCGGTGAGCAGTACTTC; CDR3: CASSPGQGVGEQYF
D: NA; size: NA; V: TRBV14; length: 9; J: TRBJ2-3; DNA: TGTGCCAGCAGCCCCGGGGAGTATTTT; CDR3: CASSPGEYF
D: TRBD1; size: NA; V: TRBV4-2; length: 15; J: TRBJ2-7; DNA: TGTGCCAGCAGCCTCCGGACAGGGGAGGACTACGAGCAGTACTTC; CDR3: CASSLRTGEDYEQYF
D: TRBD2; size: NA; V: TRBV7-8; length: 19; J: TRBJ2-3; DNA: TGTGCCAGCAGCTTAGGTCTGGGCGGGGGGGCGGTCCTCACAGATACGCAGTATTTT; CDR3: CASSLGLGGGAVLTDTQYF
D: TRBD1; size: NA; V: TRBV5-1; length: 15; J: TRBJ1-4; DNA: TGCGCCAGCAGCGAAGGACAGGCCGCTAATGAAAAACTGTTTTTT; CDR3: CASSEGQAANEKLFF
D: NA; size: NA; V: TRBV10-3; length: 15; J: TRBJ2-6; DNA: TGTGCCATCAGTGATAAGACAGCTGGGGCCAACGTCCTGACTTTC; CDR3: CAISDKTAGANVLTF
D: NA; size: NA; V: TRBV5-1; length: 12; J: TRBJ1-4; DNA: TGCGCCAGCAGCCACTCGGGGGAGGAACTGTTTTTT; CDR3: CASSHSGEELFF
D: TRBD1; size: NA; V: TRBV5-5; length: 18; J: TRBJ1-2; DNA: TGTGCCAGCAGCCTGGGTGAGGGACAGGGAGGTAGTAACTATGGCTACACCTTC; CDR3: CASSLGEGQGGSNYGYTF
D: TRBD2; size: NA; V: TRBV11-2; length: 15; J: TRBJ2-1; DNA: TGTGCCAGCAGCTTAAGAGGACTAGCGGGGGAGGATCCGTTCTTC; CDR3: CASSLRGLAGEDPFF